Listed below are T cell receptor beta chains from one sample, sequenced in a study of CD8+ T cells in alopecia areata. TCRdb's copy holds only in-frame clones and misses some; the assay was immunoSEQ multiplex PCR. The repertoire holds 50,000 to 65,000 clones, with just over 45% as singletons. The material sequenced was CD8+ T cells sorted from blood, taken at approximately week 36, from a patient treated with tofacitinib. The receptors stem from a human donor with alopecia areata. The CDR3 runs from the conserved cysteine through the conserved F or W. The order of the fields is clone size, V gene, D gene, J gene, CDR3 protein, CDR3 DNA. A D gene is named only where the DNA matches it firmly. Size values are once, few and many counts, or a class for expanded clones, and some rows have none.

>-|TRBV7-9|-|TRBJ2-1
CASSSYAGDEQFF
TGTGCCAGCAGCTCCTACGCAGGGGATGAGCAGTTCTTC
>few|TRBV5-4|-|TRBJ2-5
CASSLAPDNQETQYF
TGTGCCAGCAGCTTGGCGCCAGATAATCAAGAGACCCAGTACTTC
>-|TRBV9|TRBD1|TRBJ2-7
CASSVADRGREQYF
TGTGCCAGCAGCGTAGCCGACAGGGGTCGCGAGCAGTACTTC
>-|TRBV27|-|TRBJ1-5
CASSHGRRDQPQHF
TGTGCCAGCAGTCATGGGCGGCGGGATCAGCCCCAGCATTTT
>-|TRBV9|TRBD2|TRBJ2-2
CASSLTSGRELFF
TGTGCCAGCAGCCTCACTAGCGGCCGGGAGCTGTTTTTT
>-|TRBV13|TRBD2|TRBJ2-1
CASSLGVAGPNEQFF
TGTGCCAGCAGCTTAGGAGTAGCGGGGCCCAATGAGCAGTTCTTC
>-|TRBV5-1|-|TRBJ2-7
CASSLGHGVGYEQYF
TGCGCCAGCAGCTTGGGGCACGGGGTCGGTTACGAGCAGTACTTC
>-|TRBV27|-|TRBJ2-7
CASSYEQYF
TGTGCCAGTTCCTACGAGCAGTACTTC
>-|TRBV5-1|-|TRBJ2-7
CASSLGRVYEQYF
TGCGCCAGCAGCTTGGGGAGGGTTTACGAGCAGTACTTC
>once|TRBV4-1|-|TRBJ2-6
CASSHGPGANVLTF
TGCGCCAGCAGCCACGGACCTGGGGCCAACGTCCTGACTTTC
>few|TRBV29-1|-|TRBJ2-1
CSAPESYNEQFF
TGCAGCGCCCCGGAGTCCTACAATGAGCAGTTCTTC
>-|TRBV9|-|TRBJ2-5
CASSGGAGETQYF
TGTGCCAGCAGCGGCGGGGCCGGGGAGACCCAGTACTTC
>-|TRBV5-4|-|TRBJ2-6
CASSLGIGANVLTF
TGTGCCAGCAGCCTGGGGATCGGGGCCAACGTCCTGACTTTC
>-|TRBV30|-|TRBJ2-1
CALTPPPFF
TGTGCCTTAACTCCCCCTCCGTTCTTC
>-|TRBV7-9|-|TRBJ1-1
CASSLSGVAEAFF
TGTGCCAGCAGCTTGTCGGGGGTTGCTGAAGCTTTCTTT
>-|TRBV29-1|-|TRBJ2-7
CSVVGFGRGDPYEQYF
TGCAGCGTTGTAGGGTTCGGCAGGGGGGATCCCTACGAGCAGTACTTC
>-|TRBV5-6|-|TRBJ2-3
CASSSSGFTDTQYF
TGTGCCAGCAGCTCGAGCGGTTTCACAGATACGCAGTATTTT
>few|TRBV11-2|TRBD1|TRBJ2-7
CASSRDRGHEQYF
TGTGCCAGCAGCCGGGACAGGGGGCACGAGCAGTACTTC
>-|TRBV4-2|-|TRBJ2-1
CASSLGKGDEQFF
TGTGCCAGCAGCCTTGGGAAGGGGGATGAGCAGTTCTTC
>-|TRBV7-9|-|TRBJ2-5
CASLPPGTQQETQYF
TGTGCCAGCCTCCCCCCCGGGACCCAACAAGAGACCCAGTACTTC
>-|TRBV29-1|TRBD2|TRBJ2-1
CSVDLAGGGNEQFF
TGCAGCGTGGACCTAGCGGGAGGGGGCAATGAGCAGTTCTTC
>-|TRBV6-4|-|TRBJ2-7
CASSEGGYFLYEQYF
TGTGCCAGCAGTGAAGGCGGATATTTCTTATACGAGCAGTACTTC
>-|TRBV27|-|TRBJ2-5
CASGLGATQYF
TGTGCCAGTGGCCTTGGGGCGACCCAGTACTTC
>-|TRBV29-1|-|TRBJ2-1
CSVEPRVDNEQFF
TGCAGCGTTGAACCCCGAGTGGACAATGAGCAGTTCTTC
>-|TRBV7-7|-|TRBJ2-7
CASSLRVGYEQYF
TGTGCTAGCAGCCTAAGAGTGGGTTACGAGCAGTACTTC
>once|TRBV29-1|-|TRBJ2-4
CSVEGFPNIQYF
TGCAGCGTTGAAGGGTTTCCAAACATTCAGTACTTC